The 25 T cell receptor beta chains listed next were all sequenced from one sample in a study of cytomegalovirus exposure and HLA in healthy donors (dated by TCRdb to about 2017). Receptors were amplified or captured by the immunoSEQ multiplex PCR assay. A mixture of 60 forward primers for TCR Vbeta segments and 13 reverse primers for TCR Jbeta segments was used in the multiplex PCR. This immuneACCESS table, as held by TCRdb, lists in-frame sequences with V and J called but not all clones. Of the missing ones, under half trace to an unresolved V gene in checked studies; the others have no known cause. The sample includes about 140,000 clones, with about 78% observed a single time. The top ten clones comprise roughly 2.8% of the sample. The specimen was PBMCs. All receptors come from a male donor in good health and CMV-seronegative.

The count of this clone is one. The V and J genes are TRBV2 and TRBJ2-5, with D perhaps matching TRBD2 (6 bases). In germline, CDR1 is SNHLY, CDR2 FYNNEI. V lost 4 bases, J lost 5 bases, and 14 bases lay in between. The CDR3 extends over 14 amino acids. The DNA of the CDR3 is TGTGCCAGCAGTGTCTTAGTTGGGGGGGAGACCCAGTACTTC. Translation gives CASSVLVGGETQYF.

This chain connects TRBV18 to TRBJ1-4; a possible D gene is TRBD1 (5 bases). Germline V CDR1 and CDR2: KGHSH, LQKENI. V lost 3 bases and J 5 bases, leaving 7 bases between the germline ends. This CDR3 contains 13 residues. The CDR3: CASSPDINEKLFF. The CDR3 DNA reads TGTGCCAGCTCACCGGACATAAATGAAAAACTGTTTTTT.

V usage is TRBV4-1 and J usage is TRBJ2-2; the match to TRBD2 covers 13 bases. Germline CDR1 and CDR2: MGHRA and YSYEKL. The CDR3 covers 19 residues. Trimming removed 0 bases from V and 5 bases from J; junction bases left unmatched: 9. In DNA form, the CDR3 reads TGCGCCAGCAGCCAAGAGGGACTAGCGGGATATTCGGGAACCGGGGAGCTGTTTTTT. It translates to CASSQEGLAGYSGTGELFF.

The chain combines TRBV7-3 with TRBJ2-2; maybe TRBD2 (7 bases). CDR3 length: 15 residues. Germline V lookup: CDR1 SGHTA, CDR2 FQGTGA. V lost 6 bases and J lost 0, with 11 bases in between. CDR3 sequence: CASRKGGSNTGELFF. DNA for the CDR3: TGTGCCAGCAGGAAGGGGGGGTCGAACACCGGGGAGCTGTTTTTT.

As for this clone: Relative to the germline gene, one junction end is altered; a read error may explain this. The chain is built from TRBV7-7 and TRBJ2-1; 7 bases are a match to TRBD2. This CDR3 spans 15 amino acids. Germline CDR1 reads SSHAT; CDR2 reads FNYEAQ (reference sequence). For the CDR3, the DNA is TGTGCTAGCAGCTTATGTTGCGGGAGACTCGGTGAGCAGTTCTTC. Amino acids: CASSLCCGRLGEQFF.

The V and J genes are TRBV27 and TRBJ2-7; the D gene is possibly TRBD2 (6 bases). Germline lookup yields CDR1 MNHEY and CDR2 SMNVEV (reference sequence). V was clipped by 2 bases and J by 4 bases, with 9 bases between them. The CDR3 runs 13 residues. The chain's CDR3 is CASSLRRGYEQYF. CDR3 bases: TGTGCCAGCAGTTTAAGACGGGGGTACGAGCAGTACTTC.

This sequence joins TRBV7-6 and TRBJ1-1, with a tentative D call TRBD1 (5 bases). Germline CDR1 reads SGHVS; CDR2 reads FNYEAQ. The CDR3 is made up of 16 amino acids. V shed 1 base and J shed 1 base, with 13 bases lying between them. CDR3 nucleotide sequence: TGTGCCAGCAGCTTAGGAAGTGACAGAACGAACACTGAAGCTTTCTTT. Protein sequence: CASSLGSDRTNTEAFF.

V gene TRBV18 combines with J gene TRBJ2-7, with D tentatively TRBD2 (6 bases). CDR1 is KGHSH and CDR2 is LQKENI in the germline V gene. The V gene lost 1 base and the J gene lost 4 bases, with 17 bases spanning the gap. This CDR3 contains 16 residues. The CDR3 protein is CASSPRPPTGVYEQYF. CDR3 in DNA: TGTGCCAGCTCACCACGTCCTCCAACGGGGGTATACGAGCAGTACTTC. Full variable domain (rest looked up from reference TRBV18 and TRBJ2-7): NAGVMQNPRHLVRRRGQEARLRCSPMKGHSHVYWYRQLPEEGLKFMVYLQKENIIDESGMPKERFSAEFPKEGPSILRIQQVVRGDSAAYFCASSPRPPTGVYEQYFGPGTRLTVT.

The chain links TRBV5-4 to TRBJ1-5, with TRBD1 matching 10 bases. The V gene end was trimmed by 4 bases and the J gene end by 5 bases; junction bases not matched to a gene: 6. The germline gives CDR1 SGHNT, CDR2 YYREEE (reference sequence). The length of the CDR3 is 15 residues. Here the CDR3 reads CASSRDRGRDQPQHF. For the CDR3, the DNA is TGTGCCAGCAGCCGCGACAGGGGGCGCGATCAGCCCCAGCATTTT.

A remark on this clone: One end of the junction does not line up with germline, which may come from a read error. The chain combines TRBV7-9 with TRBJ1-2; no firm D call. The CDR3 length is 12 residues. Germline loops: CDR1 SEHNR, CDR2 FQNEAQ (reference sequence). The CDR3 DNA follows: TGTTCCAGCAGCTTTAGTAGCTATGGCTACACCTTC. Translation gives CSSSFSSYGYTF.

In this sample, this clone turned up a few times. The chain is built from TRBV7-8 and TRBJ1-2; D not resolved. The V and J ends lost 5 bases and 3 bases respectively, with 19 bases between them. Germline V gene lookup returns CDR1 SGHVS and CDR2 FQNEAQ. The CDR3 spans 16 residues. The CDR3 sequence is CASSPGLGRLDYGYTF. As DNA, the CDR3 is TGTGCCAGCAGCCCCGGTTTGGGCAGGTTGGACTATGGCTACACCTTC.

The V gene is TRBV12-5, the J gene TRBJ1-1; D unclear. V was shortened by 0 bases and J by 9 bases, with 14 bases between the two germline ends. Germline-derived CDR1 and CDR2 are LGHNT and FRNRAP. The CDR3 sequence is 14 residues long. CDR3 in amino acids: CASGLVLSTAQAFF. CDR3 nucleotide sequence: TGTGCTAGTGGTTTGGTACTTAGTACAGCTCAAGCTTTCTTT.

The gene calls are TRBV7-2 and TRBJ2-7, with a possible D match to TRBD1 (5 bases). Germline loops: CDR1 SGHTA, CDR2 FQGNSA. V lost 1 base and J lost 0, with 10 bases in between. The CDR3 runs 15 residues. CDR3 nucleotides: TGTGCCAGCAGCTTAGACAGGAAAAGCTCCTACGAGCAGTACTTC. Its translation: CASSLDRKSSYEQYF.

This clone showed up just a few times. The rearrangement links TRBV27 to TRBJ1-6; perhaps TRBD1 as D (6 bases). CDR1 and CDR2 (germline): MNHEY, SMNVEV (reference sequence). The length of the CDR3 is 16 residues. V dropped 5 bases and J dropped 6 bases, with 17 bases sitting between them. Here the CDR3 reads CASSRRDTHPNSPLHF. The CDR3 DNA sequence: TGTGCCAGCAGTCGTCGGGACACTCATCCTAATTCACCCCTCCACTTT.

The gene calls are TRBV5-1 and TRBJ2-3, with 11 bases that match TRBD2. The CDR3 runs to 17 residues. Looked up from germline, CDR1 is SGHRS and CDR2 is YFSETQ. J lost 2 bases, V lost 0 bases, and 5 bases had no gene match. The CDR3 DNA sequence: TGCGCCAGCAGCTTGGGGGCTAGCGGGGGGTCCACAGATACGCAGTATTTT. It translates to CASSLGASGGSTDTQYF.

A single count supports this clone. V gene TRBV19 combines with J gene TRBJ1-2, with D tentatively TRBD1 (5 bases). Looked up from germline, CDR1 is LNHDA and CDR2 is SQIVND (reference sequence). The length of the CDR3 is 14 residues. Trimming cost V 5 bases and J 3 bases, with 13 bases left between them. The CDR3 DNA reads TGTGCCAGTAGTGCGCCGACAGCGTACTATGGCTACACCTTC. The encoded protein is CASSAPTAYYGYTF.

This clone was seen just once. The chain employs TRBV29-1 and TRBJ1-4; 9 nucleotides align to TRBD1. This CDR3 is 15 amino acids long. Germline V CDR1 and CDR2: SQVTM, ANQGSEA. Germline trimming cut 0 bases from V and 7 bases from J; bases unmatched to any gene: 6. Written as DNA, the CDR3 is TGCAGCGTTGAAGATCGACAGGGGGTGGGTGAAAAACTGTTTTTT. It codes for CSVEDRQGVGEKLFF.

The rearrangement uses TRBV5-1 and TRBJ2-6; D is unresolved. The germline V gene encodes CDR1 SGHRS and CDR2 YFSETQ. V was shortened by 2 bases and J by 0 bases, with 9 bases between the two germline ends. This CDR3 spans 16 amino acids. The CDR3 region is CASSFPTSSGANVLTF. CDR3 bases: TGCGCCAGCAGCTTCCCAACAAGCTCTGGGGCCAACGTCCTGACTTTC.

The sample holds one count of this clone. The chain has TRBV5-1 and TRBJ2-7, with D perhaps TRBD1 (5 bases). V gave up 4 bases and J gave up 3 bases, with 17 bases separating them. The CDR3 length is 15 residues. Germline CDR1 SGHRS, CDR2 YFSETQ. The CDR3 region is CASSLSGSQLYEQYF. CDR3 in DNA: TGCGCCAGCAGCCTATCAGGGTCCCAGCTCTACGAGCAGTACTTC.

The chain couples TRBV29-1 to TRBJ1-1; 8 bases align to TRBD1. V lost 5 bases to trimming and J lost 2 bases; unmatched junction nucleotides: 4. The CDR3 extends over 13 amino acids. From germline, CDR1 is SQVTM and CDR2 ANQGSEA. CDR3 nucleotides: TGCAGCGTTTACAGGGGGGGAAACACTGAAGCTTTCTTT. Protein: CSVYRGGNTEAFF.

This chain uses TRBV6-5 with TRBJ2-3; a weak D match, TRBD1 (6 bases). The CDR3 runs to 15 residues. V was pared by 2 bases and J by 4 bases, with 13 bases between. Looked up from germline, CDR1 is MNHEY and CDR2 is SVGAGI. The CDR3 reads CASSYVVAGADTQYF. CDR3 DNA: TGTGCCAGCAGTTACGTGGTAGCAGGGGCAGATACGCAGTATTTT.

This clone showed up just a few times. The J gene is TRBJ1-2, the V gene TRBV27; weak D call: TRBD1 (6 bases). Trimming shortened V by 2 bases and J by 6 bases, and 13 bases separated the two germline ends. There are 14 residues in the CDR3. Germline CDR1 MNHEY, CDR2 SMNVEV (reference sequence). The DNA of the CDR3 is TGTGCCAGCAGTTTAACGGGACAAACTAATGGCTACACCTTC. Amino acid sequence: CASSLTGQTNGYTF.

V and J are TRBV5-8 and TRBJ1-5; 8 bases are shared with TRBD1. Unmatched junction bases numbered 8, after V lost 1 base and J lost 2 bases. CDR1 is SGHTS, CDR2 YDEGEE, per germline. The CDR3 runs 17 residues. CDR3 in DNA: TGTGCCAGCAGCTTGAGACAGGGGTCTTATGGCAATCAGCCCCAGCATTTT. Translated, it gives CASSLRQGSYGNQPQHF.

The chain carries TRBV4-2 and TRBJ1-6, with D possibly being TRBD1 (6 bases). The CDR3 covers 14 residues. V shed 0 bases and J shed 10 bases, with 10 bases lying between them. Germline loops: CDR1 LGHNA, CDR2 YNFKEQ. This CDR3 reads CASSQDSRGSPLHF. The CDR3 DNA reads TGTGCCAGCAGCCAAGACTCCAGGGGCTCACCCCTCCACTTT.

This chain connects TRBV6-5 to TRBJ2-2; D not certain. V lost 0 bases to trimming and J lost 6 bases, with 8 bases between them. The CDR3 extends over 14 amino acids. In germline, CDR1 is MNHEY, CDR2 SVGAGI. The CDR3 DNA reads TGTGCCAGCAGTTACTCAGCGATGGCCGGGGAGCTGTTTTTT. It codes for CASSYSAMAGELFF.